Described below is a single TCR beta chain sequence and its context. Its antigen is undetermined. The sample belongs to a study of sequential checkpoint blockade in melanoma. The overall study: TCRβ was sequenced from DNA of 91 pretreatment tumors. Points from the study as a whole: About 30 times likelier clinical benefit followed increased tumor T-cell fraction and clonality.

TCRdb keeps only in-frame clones here, not all; method: immunoSEQ multiplex PCR. The sample has about 37,000 clones, roughly a third seen once; the top ten hold 1.6%. Treatment in this sample: randomized to nivolumab then ipilimumab (arm A) or the reverse (arm B). The CDR3 runs to 14 residues. In germline, CDR1 is SGHNT, CDR2 YENEEA. V shed 5 bases, J shed 5 bases, and the junction held 2 bases outside the gene matches. Sequenced material: tumor tissue (inferred from file names), taken from a patient given nivolumab and ipilimumab in sequence. J is TRBJ1-4 and V is TRBV11-3, with TRBD1 matching 10 bases. The clonotype originates from a human donor with melanoma. This CDR3 is CASSTGQGNEKLFF. For the CDR3, the DNA is TGTGCCAGCAGCACGGGACAGGGGAATGAAAAACTGTTTTTT.